This TCR beta chain originates from a study of CD8 T cells in Susac syndrome. V lost 1 base to trimming and J lost 3 bases, with 16 bases between them. CDR1 and CDR2 (germline): LGHNT, FRNRAP. The CDR3 consists of 16 residues. Random hexamers were used to reverse transcribe the RNA input (about 0.45 to 1 ug). MiXCR, run by TCRdb on the immunoSEQ multiplex PCR reads, gives a single entry per CDR3 protein. The table includes approximately 54,000 distinct CDR3 sequences, more than 85% detected once. The sequenced sample was CD8+ T cells from PBMCs. V is TRBV12-5 and J is TRBJ2-7; D perhaps matches TRBD2 (6 bases). The sequence was collected from a human donor with Susac syndrome. The CDR3 loop reads CASGLGSWRGFYEQYF. The CDR3 DNA is TGTGCTAGTGGTTTGGGTTCTTGGAGGGGTTTCTACGAGCAGTACTTC.